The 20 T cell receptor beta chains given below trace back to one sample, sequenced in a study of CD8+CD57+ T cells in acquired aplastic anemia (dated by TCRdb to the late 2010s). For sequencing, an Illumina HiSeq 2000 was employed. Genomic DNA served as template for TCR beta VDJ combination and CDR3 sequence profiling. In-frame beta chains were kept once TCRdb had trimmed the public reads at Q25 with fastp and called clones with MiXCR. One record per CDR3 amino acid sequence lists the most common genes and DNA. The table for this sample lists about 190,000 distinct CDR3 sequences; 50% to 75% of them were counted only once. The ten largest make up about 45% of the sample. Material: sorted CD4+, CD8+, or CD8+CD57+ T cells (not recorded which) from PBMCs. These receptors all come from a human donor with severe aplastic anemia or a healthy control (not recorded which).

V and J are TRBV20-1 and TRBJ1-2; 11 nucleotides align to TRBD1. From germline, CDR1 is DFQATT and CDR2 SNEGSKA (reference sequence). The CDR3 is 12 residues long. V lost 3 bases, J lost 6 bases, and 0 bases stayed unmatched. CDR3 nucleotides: TGCAGTGCTAGGGGACAGGGGGATGGCTACACCTTC. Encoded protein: CSARGQGDGYTF.

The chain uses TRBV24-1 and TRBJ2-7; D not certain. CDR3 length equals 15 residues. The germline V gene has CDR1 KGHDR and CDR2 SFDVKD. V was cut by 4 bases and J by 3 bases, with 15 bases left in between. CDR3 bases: TGTGCCACCAGTGACCGAGACACCGACTTCTACGAGCAGTACTTC. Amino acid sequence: CATSDRDTDFYEQYF.

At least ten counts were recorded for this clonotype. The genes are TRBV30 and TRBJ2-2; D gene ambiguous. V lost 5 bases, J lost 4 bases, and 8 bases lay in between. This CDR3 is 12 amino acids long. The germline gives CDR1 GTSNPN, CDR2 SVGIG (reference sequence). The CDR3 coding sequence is TGTGCCTGGGCCCCTTCCACCGGGGAGCTGTTTTTT. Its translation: CAWAPSTGELFF.

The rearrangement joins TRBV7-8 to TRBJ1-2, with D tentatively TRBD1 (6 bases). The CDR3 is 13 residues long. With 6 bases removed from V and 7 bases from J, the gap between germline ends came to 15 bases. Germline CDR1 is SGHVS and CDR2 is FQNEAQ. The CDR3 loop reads CASSGRGGFGYTF. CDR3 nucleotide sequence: TGTGCCAGCAGTGGTAGAGGGGGGTTTGGCTACACCTTC.

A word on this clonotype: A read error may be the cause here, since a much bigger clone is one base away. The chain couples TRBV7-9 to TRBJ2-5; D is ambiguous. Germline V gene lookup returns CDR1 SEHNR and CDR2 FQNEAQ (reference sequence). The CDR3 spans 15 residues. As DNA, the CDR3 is TGTGCCAGCAGTTTATTGCAGGATGGCCAAGGGACCCAGTACTTC. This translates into CASSLLQDGQGTQYF.

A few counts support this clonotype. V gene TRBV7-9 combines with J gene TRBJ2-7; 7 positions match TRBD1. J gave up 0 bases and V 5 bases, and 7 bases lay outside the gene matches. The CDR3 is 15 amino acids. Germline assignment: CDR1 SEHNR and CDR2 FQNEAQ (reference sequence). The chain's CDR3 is CASSPGQAYSYEQYF. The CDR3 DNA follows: TGTGCCAGCAGCCCCGGACAGGCTTACTCCTACGAGCAGTACTTC.

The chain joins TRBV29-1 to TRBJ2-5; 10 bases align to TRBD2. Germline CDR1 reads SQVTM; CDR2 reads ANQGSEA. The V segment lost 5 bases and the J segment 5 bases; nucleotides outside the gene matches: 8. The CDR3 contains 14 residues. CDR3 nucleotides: TGCAGCGTTCGGATAGCGGGGGGTTCGGAGACCCAGTACTTC. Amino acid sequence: CSVRIAGGSETQYF.

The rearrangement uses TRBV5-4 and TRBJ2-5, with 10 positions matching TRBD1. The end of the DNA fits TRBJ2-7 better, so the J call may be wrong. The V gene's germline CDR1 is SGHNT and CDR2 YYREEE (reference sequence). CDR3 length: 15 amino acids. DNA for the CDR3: TGTGCCAGCAGCGTTGGACAGGGGGGCGTTTACGAGCAGTACTTC. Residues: CASSVGQGGVYEQYF.

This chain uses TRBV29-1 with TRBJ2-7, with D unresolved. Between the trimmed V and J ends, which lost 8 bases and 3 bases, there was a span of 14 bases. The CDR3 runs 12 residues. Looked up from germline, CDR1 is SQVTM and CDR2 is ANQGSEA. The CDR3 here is CSLEGFIYEQYF. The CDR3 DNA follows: TGCAGCTTAGAAGGTTTTATCTACGAGCAGTACTTC.

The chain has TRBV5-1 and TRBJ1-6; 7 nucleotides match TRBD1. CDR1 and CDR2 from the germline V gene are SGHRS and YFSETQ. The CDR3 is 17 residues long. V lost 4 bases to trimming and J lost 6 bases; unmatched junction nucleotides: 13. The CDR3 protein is CASSPRTGLALNSPLHF. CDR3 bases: TGCGCCAGCAGCCCACGGACAGGTTTGGCGCTTAATTCACCCCTCCACTTT.

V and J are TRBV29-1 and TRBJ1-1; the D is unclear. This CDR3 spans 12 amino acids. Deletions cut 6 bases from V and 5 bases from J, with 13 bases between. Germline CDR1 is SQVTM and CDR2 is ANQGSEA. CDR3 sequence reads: CSVMDPGTEAFF. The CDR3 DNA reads TGCAGCGTGATGGACCCGGGGACTGAAGCTTTCTTT.

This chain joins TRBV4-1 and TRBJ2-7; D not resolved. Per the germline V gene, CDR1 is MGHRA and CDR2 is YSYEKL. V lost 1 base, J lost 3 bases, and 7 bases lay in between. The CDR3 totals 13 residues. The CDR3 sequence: CASSQGTIYEQYF. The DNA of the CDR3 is TGCGCCAGCAGCCAAGGGACCATCTACGAGCAGTACTTC.

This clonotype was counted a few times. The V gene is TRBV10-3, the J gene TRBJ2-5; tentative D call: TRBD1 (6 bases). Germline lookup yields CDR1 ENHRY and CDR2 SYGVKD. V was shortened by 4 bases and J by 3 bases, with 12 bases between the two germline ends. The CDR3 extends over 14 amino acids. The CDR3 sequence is CAISVGAVEETQYF. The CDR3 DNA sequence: TGTGCCATCAGTGTGGGGGCCGTGGAAGAGACCCAGTACTTC.

CDR3 residues: CAISALQGSNQPQHF. CDR3 bases: TGTGCCATCAGCGCCCTACAGGGTAGCAATCAGCCCCAGCATTTT. This sequence joins TRBV10-3 and TRBJ1-5; weak D call: TRBD1 (6 bases). CDR3 size: 15 residues. Germline values: CDR1 ENHRY, CDR2 SYGVKD. The ends were cut back, 6 bases at V and 0 bases at J, with 12 bases in the middle.

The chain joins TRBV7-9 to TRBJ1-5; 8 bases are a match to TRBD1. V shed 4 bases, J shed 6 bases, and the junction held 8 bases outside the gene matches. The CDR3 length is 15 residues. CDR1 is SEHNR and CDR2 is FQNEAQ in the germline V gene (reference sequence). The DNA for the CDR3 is TGTGCCAGCAGCTCACCCGGACAGGGAGGTCAGCCCCAGCATTTT. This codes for CASSSPGQGGQPQHF.

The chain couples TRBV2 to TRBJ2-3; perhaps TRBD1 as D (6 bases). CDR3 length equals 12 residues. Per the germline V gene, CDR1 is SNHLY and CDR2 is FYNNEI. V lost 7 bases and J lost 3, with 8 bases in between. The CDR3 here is CASTGDTDTQYF. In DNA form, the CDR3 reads TGTGCCAGCACAGGGGATACAGATACGCAGTATTTT.

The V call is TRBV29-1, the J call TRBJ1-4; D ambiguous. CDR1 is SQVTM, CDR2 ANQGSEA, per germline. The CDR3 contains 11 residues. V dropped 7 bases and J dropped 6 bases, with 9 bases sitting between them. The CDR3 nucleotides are TGCAGCGGGTCTCGGGATGAAAAACTGTTTTTT. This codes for CSGSRDEKLFF.

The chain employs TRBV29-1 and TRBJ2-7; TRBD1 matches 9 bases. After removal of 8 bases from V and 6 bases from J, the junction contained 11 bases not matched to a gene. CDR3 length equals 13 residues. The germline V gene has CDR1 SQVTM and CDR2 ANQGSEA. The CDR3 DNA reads TGCAGCCTTTTACCGGGACAGGGAATCGAGCAGTACTTC. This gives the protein CSLLPGQGIEQYF.

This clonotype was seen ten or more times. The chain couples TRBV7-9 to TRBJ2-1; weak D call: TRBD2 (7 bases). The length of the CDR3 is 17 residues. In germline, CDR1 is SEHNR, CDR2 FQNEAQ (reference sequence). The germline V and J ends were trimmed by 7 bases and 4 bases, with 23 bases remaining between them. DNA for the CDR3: TGTGCCAGCACCCAGGGGAGGGGGGGGATTGGTTACAATGAGCAGTTCTTC. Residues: CASTQGRGGIGYNEQFF.

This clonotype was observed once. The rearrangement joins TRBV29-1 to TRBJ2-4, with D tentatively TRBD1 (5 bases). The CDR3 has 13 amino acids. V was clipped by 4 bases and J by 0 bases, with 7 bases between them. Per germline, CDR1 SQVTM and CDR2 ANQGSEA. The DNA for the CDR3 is TGCAGCGTTGGGGGCTTAGCCAAAAACATTCAGTACTTC. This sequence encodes CSVGGLAKNIQYF.